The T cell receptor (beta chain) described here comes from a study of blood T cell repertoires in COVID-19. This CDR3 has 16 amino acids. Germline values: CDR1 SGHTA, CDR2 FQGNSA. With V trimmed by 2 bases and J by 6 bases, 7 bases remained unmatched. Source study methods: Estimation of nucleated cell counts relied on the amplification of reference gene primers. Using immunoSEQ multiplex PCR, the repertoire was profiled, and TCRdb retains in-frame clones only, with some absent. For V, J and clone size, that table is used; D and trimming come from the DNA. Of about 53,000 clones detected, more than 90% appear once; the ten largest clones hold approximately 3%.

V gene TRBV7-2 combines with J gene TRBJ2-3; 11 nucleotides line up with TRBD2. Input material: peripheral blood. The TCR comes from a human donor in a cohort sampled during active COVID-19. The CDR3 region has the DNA TGTGCCAGCAGCTTAATAGCGGGGGGGCTTGCGGATACGCAGTATTTT. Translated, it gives CASSLIAGGLADTQYF.